The 23 T cell receptor beta chains reported below all come from one sample, sequenced in a study of cytomegalovirus exposure and HLA in healthy donors. The PCR contained 60 Vbeta and 13 Jbeta primers. The data were produced by immunoSEQ multiplex PCR, yet TCRdb's version contains in-frame clones alone and is incomplete. In the table there are about 190,000 clones, around 90% of which are singletons. The source material was PBMCs. Receptors were obtained from a woman aged 18-35 years in good health and CMV-seronegative.

This sequence joins TRBV20-1 and TRBJ2-1, with D perhaps TRBD2 (5 bases). V shed 1 base and J shed 12 bases, with 10 bases lying between them. Germline V gene sequence: CDR1 DFQATT, CDR2 SNEGSKA (reference sequence). The CDR3 length is 11 residues. CDR3 DNA: TGCAGTGCTAGAGGGAGGAAGCCGCAGTTCTTC. Encoded protein: CSARGRKPQFF.

The chain has TRBV18 and TRBJ1-5, with 9 bases lining up with TRBD1. CDR1 KGHSH and CDR2 LQKENI come from the germline V gene. Trimming removed 5 bases from V and 1 base from J; junction bases left unmatched: 3. This CDR3 has 15 amino acids. CDR3 DNA: TGTGCCAGCTCAACGGGACAGGGAAGCAATCAGCCCCAGCATTTT. Translating it yields CASSTGQGSNQPQHF.

The chain combines TRBV29-1 with TRBJ2-7; maybe TRBD1 (5 bases). Trimming removed 7 bases at V and 5 bases at J, with 18 bases between. CDR3 length equals 13 residues. Germline-derived CDR1 and CDR2 are SQVTM and ANQGSEA. The CDR3 loop reads CSAIQVGVHEQYF. The CDR3 nucleotides read TGCAGCGCGATACAGGTTGGCGTCCACGAGCAGTACTTC.

The V gene is TRBV5-1, the J gene TRBJ2-7, with D possibly being TRBD2 (6 bases). Germline loops: CDR1 SGHRS, CDR2 YFSETQ. The CDR3 loop spans 12 amino acids. V lost 2 bases and J 5 bases, leaving 8 bases between the germline ends. The CDR3 nucleotides read TGCGCCAGCAGCTTCGGAGGGGACGAGCAGTACTTC. Its translation: CASSFGGDEQYF.

The rearrangement links TRBV7-8 to TRBJ2-7, with TRBD1 identical over 10 bases. V lost 5 bases to trimming and J lost 2 bases; unmatched junction nucleotides: 9. This CDR3 contains 16 residues. Germline V CDR1 and CDR2: SGHVS, FQNEAQ. The CDR3 here is CASSIIAGTGAYEQYF. The CDR3 region has the DNA TGTGCCAGCAGCATTATAGCCGGGACAGGGGCCTACGAGCAGTACTTC.

As to this clone: One junction end disagrees with the germline gene, perhaps due to a read error. The chain recombines TRBV30 with TRBJ1-1; D call uncertain. The CDR3 runs 12 residues. CDR1 is GTSNPN and CDR2 is SVGIG in the germline V gene (reference sequence). The CDR3 loop is CAWSGGRTVAFF. In DNA form, the CDR3 reads TGTGCCTGGAGTGGAGGGAGGACTGTAGCTTTCTTT.

V and J are TRBV10-3 and TRBJ2-6; weak D call: TRBD1 (6 bases). The CDR3 spans 19 residues. V lost 3 bases, J lost 0 bases, and 18 bases lay in between. Per the germline V gene, CDR1 is ENHRY and CDR2 is SYGVKD. The CDR3 here is CAISEFYRDTGSGANVLTF. For the CDR3, the DNA is TGTGCCATCAGTGAATTTTATCGGGACACGGGCTCTGGGGCCAACGTCCTGACTTTC.

The rearrangement links TRBV30 to TRBJ2-7; weak D call: TRBD1 (6 bases). Germline CDR1 GTSNPN, CDR2 SVGIG (reference sequence). CDR3 size: 13 residues. With 5 bases removed from V and 4 bases from J, the gap between germline ends came to 15 bases. This CDR3 is CAWLGAAQYEQYF. CDR3 DNA: TGTGCCTGGCTGGGGGCGGCTCAATACGAGCAGTACTTC.

The chain employs TRBV2 and TRBJ1-1, with D perhaps matching TRBD1 (6 bases). Germline V gene lookup returns CDR1 SNHLY and CDR2 FYNNEI. The germline V and J ends were trimmed by 3 bases and 6 bases, with 11 bases remaining between them. This CDR3 contains 13 residues. Written as DNA, the CDR3 is TGTGCCAGCAGTGACCCGGGACACCCTGAAGCTTTCTTT. Translation gives CASSDPGHPEAFF.

V is TRBV7-2 and J is TRBJ1-1; no clear D gene. Per the germline V gene, CDR1 is SGHTA and CDR2 is FQGNSA. CDR3 length: 12 amino acids. Trimming pared 4 bases from V and 3 bases from J, leaving 6 bases between. The CDR3 bases are TGTGCCAGCAGCTCCCCGTACACTGAAGCTTTCTTT. Encoded protein: CASSSPYTEAFF. Complete variable domain (other parts from reference TRBV7-2 and TRBJ1-1): GAGVSQSPSNKVTEKGKDVELRCDPISGHTALYWYRQSLGQGLEFLIYFQGNSAPDKSGLPSDRFSAERTGGSVSTLTIQRTQQEDSAVYLCASSSPYTEAFFGQGTRLTVV.

CDR3 in amino acids: CASSSWTSETQYF. In DNA form, the CDR3 reads TGTGCCAGCAGCTCATGGACATCGGAGACCCAGTACTTC. The chain joins TRBV11-3 to TRBJ2-5, with D possibly TRBD1 on 5 matching bases. The CDR3 is 13 amino acids. Germline values: CDR1 SGHNT, CDR2 YENEEA. With 4 bases removed from V and 5 bases from J, the gap between germline ends came to 11 bases.

The rearrangement joins TRBV14 to TRBJ1-1; D may be TRBD1 (6 bases). The CDR3 has 13 amino acids. Trimming removed 4 bases from V and 1 base from J, with 7 bases in between. Germline CDR1 reads SGHDN; CDR2 reads FVKESK. CDR3 nucleotides: TGTGCCAGCAGCCTACAGGGGAACACTGAAGCTTTCTTT. Its protein is CASSLQGNTEAFF.

The V and J genes are TRBV6-6 and TRBJ1-1; no clear D. This CDR3 spans 13 amino acids. The germline CDR1 and CDR2 sequences are MNHNY and SVGAGI (reference sequence). V was cut by 4 bases and J by 0 bases, with 6 bases left in between. CDR3 DNA: TGTGCCAGCAGTTCCAGGTTGAACACTGAAGCTTTCTTT. This codes for CASSSRLNTEAFF.

The rearrangement uses TRBV2 and TRBJ1-6, with 10 nucleotides matching TRBD1. The V segment lost 9 bases and the J segment 10 bases; nucleotides outside the gene matches: 6. This CDR3 region has 13 residues. Looked up from germline, CDR1 is SNHLY and CDR2 is FYNNEI. CDR3 nucleotide sequence: TGTGCCAGGGAACGGGACAGGGGCTCACCCCTCCACTTT. Translating it yields CARERDRGSPLHF.

The J gene is TRBJ2-2, the V gene TRBV6-5, with a weak D call TRBD2 (5 bases). Germline V CDR1 and CDR2: MNHEY, SVGAGI. V shed 1 base and J shed 0 bases, with 9 bases lying between them. The CDR3 totals 16 residues. The CDR3 loop reads CASSYFRRANTGELFF. The CDR3 DNA sequence: TGTGCCAGCAGTTACTTCAGGCGGGCGAACACCGGGGAGCTGTTTTTT.

The chain has TRBV19 and TRBJ2-7; D possibly corresponds to TRBD2 (7 bases). Trimming took off 5 bases at V and 4 bases at J, with 18 bases between the two ends. Germline V gene lookup returns CDR1 LNHDA and CDR2 SQIVND (reference sequence). The CDR3 sequence is 15 residues long. This chain's CDR3 is CASSSGVGGQYEQYF. The CDR3 nucleotides are TGTGCCAGTAGTTCCGGTGTGGGGGGGCAGTACGAGCAGTACTTC.

The J gene is TRBJ2-3, the V gene TRBV7-9; TRBD2 matches 9 bases. Germline CDR1 and CDR2: SEHNR and FQNEAQ (reference sequence). V trimming: 1 base; J trimming: 6 bases; junction bases outside the gene matches: 8. The CDR3 is made up of 16 amino acids. The CDR3 reads CASSLVSGSSKDTQYF. CDR3 nucleotide sequence: TGTGCCAGCAGCTTAGTTAGCGGGAGTTCCAAGGATACGCAGTATTTT.

The J gene is TRBJ2-5, the V gene TRBV7-9; TRBD1 might be the D (6 bases). The CDR3 loop spans 16 amino acids. V lost 7 bases to trimming and J lost 5 bases, with 23 bases between them. The germline CDR1 and CDR2 sequences are SEHNR and FQNEAQ (reference sequence). This chain's CDR3 is CASTLRGQYSLETQYF. The CDR3 DNA reads TGTGCCAGCACCCTCAGGGGTCAGTATTCGCTCGAGACCCAGTACTTC.

V gene TRBV25-1 combines with J gene TRBJ2-2; TRBD1 aligns across 8 bases. The junction had 6 bases not matched to a gene; V was cut back by 3 bases and J by 3 bases. The CDR3 has 16 amino acids. The V gene's germline CDR1 is MGHDK and CDR2 SYGVNS. The DNA of the CDR3 is TGTGCCAGCAGTGATCAGACAGGGGCTGACACCGGGGAGCTGTTTTTT. Protein product: CASSDQTGADTGELFF.

The rearrangement uses TRBV15 and TRBJ2-5; 7 nucleotides align to TRBD2. The CDR3 has 15 amino acids. V was clipped by 6 bases and J by 5 bases; unmatched bases: 12. Germline V gene lookup returns CDR1 LNHNV and CDR2 YYDKDF (reference sequence). CDR3 protein: CATRFSAGVRETQYF. The CDR3 DNA sequence: TGTGCCACCAGATTTTCGGCGGGGGTCAGGGAGACCCAGTACTTC. The complete variable domain, with remaining parts taken from reference TRBV15 and TRBJ2-5, reads DAMVIQNPRYQVTQFGKPVTLSCSQTLNHNVMYWYQQKSSQAPKLLFHYYDKDFNNEADTPDNFQSRRPNTSFCFLDIRSPGLGDTAMYLCATRFSAGVRETQYFGPGTRLLVL.

The J gene is TRBJ2-2, the V gene TRBV5-1; tentative D call: TRBD1 (6 bases). This CDR3 is built from 16 residues. Per germline, CDR1 SGHRS and CDR2 YFSETQ. Deletions cut 4 bases from V and 4 bases from J, with 17 bases between. The CDR3 DNA follows: TGCGCCAGCAGCAGTCGACAGGTCCGGGGCACCGGGGAGCTGTTTTTT. Translated: CASSSRQVRGTGELFF.

The V and J genes are TRBV6-1 and TRBJ2-6; D is perhaps TRBD2 (6 bases). This CDR3 has 17 residues. The V and J ends lost 4 bases and 0 bases respectively, with 13 bases between them. Looked up from germline, CDR1 is MNHNS and CDR2 is SASEGT. The CDR3 DNA sequence: TGTGCCAGCAGTGCTGGAGGGCTGCACTCTGGGGCCAACGTCCTGACTTTC. Protein sequence: CASSAGGLHSGANVLTF.

The gene calls are TRBV11-3 and TRBJ2-2; TRBD2 matches at 8 bases. Unmatched junction bases numbered 6, after V lost 5 bases and J lost 1 base. Germline V gene data show CDR1 as SGHNT and CDR2 as YENEEA. The CDR3 is 16 residues long. CDR3 protein: CASSPPGGMNTGELFF. CDR3 nucleotide sequence: TGTGCCAGCAGCCCCCCGGGGGGGATGAACACCGGGGAGCTGTTTTTT.